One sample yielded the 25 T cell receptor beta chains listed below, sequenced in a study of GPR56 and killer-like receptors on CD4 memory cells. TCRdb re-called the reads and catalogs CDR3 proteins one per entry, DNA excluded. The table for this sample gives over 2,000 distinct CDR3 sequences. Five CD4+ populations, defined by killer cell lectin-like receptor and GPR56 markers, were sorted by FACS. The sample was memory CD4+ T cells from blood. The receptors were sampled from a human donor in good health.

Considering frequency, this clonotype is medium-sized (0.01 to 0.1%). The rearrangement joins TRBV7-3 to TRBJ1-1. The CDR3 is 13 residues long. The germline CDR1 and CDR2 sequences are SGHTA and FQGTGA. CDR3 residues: CASSRLTNTEAFF.

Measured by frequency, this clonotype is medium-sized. CDR3 region: CASRPTSGEQYF. V gene TRBV28 combines with J gene TRBJ2-7; TCRdb picks TRBD2, but there is no DNA to check that call. The CDR3 runs to 12 residues. From germline, CDR1 is MDHEN and CDR2 SYDVKM. The entire variable domain, with the rest obtained from reference TRBV28 and TRBJ2-7, is as follows: DVKVTQSSRYLVKRTGEKVFLECVQDMDHENMFWYRQDPGLGLRLIYFSYDVKMKEKGDIPEGYSVSREKKERFSLILESASTNQTSMYLCASRPTSGEQYFGPGTRLTVT.

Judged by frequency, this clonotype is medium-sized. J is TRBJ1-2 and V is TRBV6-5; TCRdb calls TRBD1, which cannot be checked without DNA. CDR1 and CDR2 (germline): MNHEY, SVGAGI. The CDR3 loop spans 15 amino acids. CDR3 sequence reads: CASSYRSTGAGGYTF.

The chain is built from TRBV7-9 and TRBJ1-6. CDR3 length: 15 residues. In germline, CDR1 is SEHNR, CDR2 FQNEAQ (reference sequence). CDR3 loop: CASSLGVTTASPLHF.

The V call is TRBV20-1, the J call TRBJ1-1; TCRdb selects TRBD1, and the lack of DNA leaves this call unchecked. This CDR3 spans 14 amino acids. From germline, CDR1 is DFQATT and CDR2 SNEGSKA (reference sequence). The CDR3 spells CSARDRGRGREAFF.

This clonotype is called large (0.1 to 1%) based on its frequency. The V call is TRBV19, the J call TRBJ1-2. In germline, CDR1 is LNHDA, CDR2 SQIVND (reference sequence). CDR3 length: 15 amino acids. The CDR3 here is CASSVSGGANYGYTF. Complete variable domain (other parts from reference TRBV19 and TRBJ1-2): DGGITQSPKYLFRKEGQNVTLSCEQNLNHDAMYWYRQDPGQGLRLIYYSQIVNDFQKGDIAEGYSVSREKKESFPLTVTSAQKNPTAFYLCASSVSGGANYGYTFGSGTRLTVV.

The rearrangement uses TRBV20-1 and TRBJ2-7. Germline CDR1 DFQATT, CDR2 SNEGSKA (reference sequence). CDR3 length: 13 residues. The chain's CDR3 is CSARAFSSYEQYF.

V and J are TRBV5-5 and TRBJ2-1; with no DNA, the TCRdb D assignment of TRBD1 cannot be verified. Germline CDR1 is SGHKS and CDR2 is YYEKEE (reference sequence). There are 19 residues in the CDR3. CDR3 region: CASSLVWTGGVPTYNEQFF.

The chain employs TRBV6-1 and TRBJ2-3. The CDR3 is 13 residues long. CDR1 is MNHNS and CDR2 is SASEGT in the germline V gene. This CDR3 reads CASRVAGADTQYF.

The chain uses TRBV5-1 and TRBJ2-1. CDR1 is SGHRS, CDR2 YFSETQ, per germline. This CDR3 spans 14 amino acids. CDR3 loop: CASSLGSGMGEQFF.

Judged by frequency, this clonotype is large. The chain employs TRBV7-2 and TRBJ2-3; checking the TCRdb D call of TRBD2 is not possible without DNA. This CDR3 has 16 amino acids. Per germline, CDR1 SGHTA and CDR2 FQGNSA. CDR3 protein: CASSPTLLAGTDTQYF.

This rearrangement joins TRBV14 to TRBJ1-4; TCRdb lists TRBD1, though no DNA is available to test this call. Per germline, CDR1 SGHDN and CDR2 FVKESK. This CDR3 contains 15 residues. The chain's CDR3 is CASSQDRDRAEKLFF.

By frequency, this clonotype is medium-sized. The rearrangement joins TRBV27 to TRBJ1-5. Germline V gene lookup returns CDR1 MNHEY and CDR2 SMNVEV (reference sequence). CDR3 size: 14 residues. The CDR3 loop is CASSPDGANQPQHF.

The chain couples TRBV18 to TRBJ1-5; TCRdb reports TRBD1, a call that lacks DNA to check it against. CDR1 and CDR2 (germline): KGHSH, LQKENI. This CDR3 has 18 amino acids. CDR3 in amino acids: CASSSLGQGHAGNQPQHF.

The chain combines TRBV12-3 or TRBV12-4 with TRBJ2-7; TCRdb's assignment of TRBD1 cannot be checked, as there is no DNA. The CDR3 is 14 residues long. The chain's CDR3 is CASSFRTGTYEQYF.

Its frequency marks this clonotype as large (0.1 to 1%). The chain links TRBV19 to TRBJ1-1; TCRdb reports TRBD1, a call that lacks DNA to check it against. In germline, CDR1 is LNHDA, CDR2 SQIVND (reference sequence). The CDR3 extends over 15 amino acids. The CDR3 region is CASSIDARGLTEAFF.

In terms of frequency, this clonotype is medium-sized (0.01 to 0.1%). CDR3 in amino acids: CASSYRPSETQYF. This chain connects TRBV6-5 to TRBJ2-5. Germline V gene lookup returns CDR1 MNHEY and CDR2 SVGAGI. The CDR3 loop spans 13 amino acids.

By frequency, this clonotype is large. The CDR3 protein is CASSEGRTQYF. V usage is TRBV19 and J usage is TRBJ2-5; with no DNA, the TCRdb D assignment of TRBD1 cannot be verified. Germline CDR1 and CDR2: LNHDA and SQIVND (reference sequence). This CDR3 is 11 amino acids long.

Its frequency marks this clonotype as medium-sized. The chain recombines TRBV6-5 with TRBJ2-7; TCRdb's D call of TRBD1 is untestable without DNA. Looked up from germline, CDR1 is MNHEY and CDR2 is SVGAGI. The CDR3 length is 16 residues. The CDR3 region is CASSYGHPSGYYEQYF.

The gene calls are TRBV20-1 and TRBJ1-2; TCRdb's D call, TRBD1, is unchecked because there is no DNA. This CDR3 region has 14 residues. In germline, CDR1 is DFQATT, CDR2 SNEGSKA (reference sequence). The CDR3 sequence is CSARDGGHHDGYTF.

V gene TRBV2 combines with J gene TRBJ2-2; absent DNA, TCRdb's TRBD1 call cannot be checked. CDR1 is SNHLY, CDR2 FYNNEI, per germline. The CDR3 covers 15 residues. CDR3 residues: CASSESGQGVRELFF.

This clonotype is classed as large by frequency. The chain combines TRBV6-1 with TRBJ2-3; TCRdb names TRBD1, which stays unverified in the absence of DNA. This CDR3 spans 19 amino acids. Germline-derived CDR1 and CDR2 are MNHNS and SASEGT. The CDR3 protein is CASSPTWGKTGTSTDTQYF.

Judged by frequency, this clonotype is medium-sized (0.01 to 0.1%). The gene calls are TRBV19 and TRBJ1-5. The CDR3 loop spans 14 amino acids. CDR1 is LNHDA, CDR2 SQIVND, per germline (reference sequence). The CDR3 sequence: CASSIQGGNQPQHF.

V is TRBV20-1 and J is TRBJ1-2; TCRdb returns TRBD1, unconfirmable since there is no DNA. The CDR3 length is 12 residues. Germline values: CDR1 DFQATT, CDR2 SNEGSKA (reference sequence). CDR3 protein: CSARGRAYGYTF.

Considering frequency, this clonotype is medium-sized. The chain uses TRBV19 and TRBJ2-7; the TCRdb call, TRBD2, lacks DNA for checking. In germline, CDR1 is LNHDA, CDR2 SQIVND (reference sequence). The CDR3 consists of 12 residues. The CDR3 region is CASSIRVGEQYF.